A single T cell receptor (beta chain) is shown here with its context. These data come from a study of blood T cell repertoires in COVID-19. Study information: Sources were T cells, B-cell-depleted T cells, or PBMCs; the material itself was cDNA or gDNA.

V lost 0 bases to trimming and J lost 1 base; unmatched junction nucleotides: 1. Germline CDR1 and CDR2: SGHRS and YFSETQ. There are 16 residues in the CDR3. Method: immunoSEQ multiplex PCR; TCRdb's copy keeps in-frame clones and lacks some. The sample includes under 350,000 clones, just over 85% of them seen just once. Sequenced sample: PBMCs or T cells enriched from blood (not recorded which). This receptor was identified in a woman aged 40 to 55 with acute COVID-19. This chain uses TRBV5-1 with TRBJ1-4; 9 bases are a match to TRBD1. The CDR3 reads CASSLGQGGTNEKLFF. The CDR3 DNA reads as TGCGCCAGCAGCTTGGGACAGGGGGGAACTAATGAAAAACTGTTTTTT.